These T cell receptor beta chains were read from a single sample in a study of blood T cell repertoires in COVID-19. The repertoire was sequenced with immunoSEQ multiplex PCR; TCRdb's copy has only in-frame clones and lacks some. The sample shows around 110,000 clones, under 95% of them seen only once. Specimen: peripheral blood. These receptors were collected from a woman aged 25 to 45 with acute or convalescent COVID-19. CDR3s include the opening cysteine and the closing phenylalanine or tryptophan. Fields, in order: V gene, J gene, D gene, clone size, CDR3 protein, CDR3 DNA. The D gene is left open where the match is weak. Expanded clones are given a class, and other clones once, few, many or no size at all.

>TRBV5-1|TRBJ1-1|-|-
CASSLAAGRAFF
TGCGCCAGCAGCTTGGCCGCTGGGAGAGCTTTCTTT
>TRBV23-1|TRBJ1-1|-|-
CASSQWSQGFGAFF
TGCGCCAGCAGTCAATGGAGTCAGGGCTTTGGAGCTTTCTTT
>TRBV19|TRBJ1-5|-|-
CASSIAEYSNQPQHF
TGTGCCAGTAGTATCGCTGAGTATAGCAATCAGCCCCAGCATTTT
>TRBV5-6|TRBJ2-3|-|-
CASSLTADTQYF
TGTGCCAGCAGCTTGACAGCAGATACGCAGTATTTT
>TRBV19|TRBJ1-2|-|-
CASSSTGTQNYGYTF
TGTGCCAGTAGTTCGACCGGGACACAGAACTATGGCTACACCTTC
>TRBV11-2|TRBJ2-7|TRBD1|-
CASSSRFHRQGYEQYF
TGTGCCAGCAGCTCCAGATTTCACCGACAGGGCTACGAGCAGTACTTC
>TRBV15|TRBJ1-1|-|-
CATSRETAEAFF
TGTGCCACCAGCAGAGAGACAGCTGAAGCTTTCTTT
>TRBV3-1/TRBV3-2|TRBJ1-1|TRBD1|once
CASSHTSGGHTEAFF
TGTGCCAGCAGCCACACCTCAGGGGGCCACACTGAAGCTTTCTTT
>TRBV9|TRBJ2-1|-|-
CASSGPLVAKDYNEQFF
TGTGCCAGCAGCGGACCTCTAGTGGCGAAGGATTACAATGAGCAGTTCTTC
>TRBV30|TRBJ2-1|TRBD1|-
CAWTRQGLNEQFF
TGTGCCTGGACCCGACAGGGGTTAAATGAGCAGTTCTTC
>TRBV6-5|TRBJ2-7|TRBD2|-
CASILAGAGHEQYF
TGTGCCAGCATATTAGCGGGAGCCGGACACGAGCAGTACTTC
>TRBV18|TRBJ1-1|TRBD1|-
CASSPRAGQGLNTEAFF
TGTGCCAGCTCGCCCCGTGCGGGACAGGGATTGAACACTGAAGCTTTCTTT
>TRBV6-6|TRBJ1-5|TRBD1|-
CASRGQGVQPQHF
TGTGCCAGCAGGGGACAGGGGGTACAGCCCCAGCATTTT
>TRBV9|TRBJ1-2|TRBD1|-
CASTPTGGRDYGYTF
TGTGCCAGCACCCCGACAGGGGGTAGGGACTATGGCTACACCTTC
>TRBV7-6|TRBJ2-5|-|once
CASSPTGSAPKTQYF
TGTGCCAGCAGCCCCACCGGGTCTGCCCCAAAGACCCAGTACTTC
>TRBV4-1|TRBJ2-1|-|-
CASSQESTSNFHEQFF
TGCGCCAGCAGCCAAGAGTCTACTAGCAATTTCCATGAGCAGTTCTTC
>TRBV6-2/TRBV6-3|TRBJ1-2|-|-
CASSYGQFNYGYTF
TGTGCCAGCAGTTACGGACAATTTAACTATGGCTACACCTTC
>TRBV27|TRBJ1-1|-|-
CASGEGNEAFF
TGTGCCAGCGGGGAGGGGAATGAAGCTTTCTTT
>TRBV19|TRBJ1-5|TRBD1|-
CASNLRGRNQPQHF
TGTGCCAGTAATCTCAGGGGGCGCAATCAGCCCCAGCATTTT
>TRBV5-1|TRBJ2-2|TRBD1|once
CASSWGTGANTGELFF
TGCGCCAGCAGCTGGGGGACAGGGGCGAACACCGGGGAGCTGTTTTTT
>TRBV10-3|TRBJ1-2|-|-
CAISEGLTANYGYTF
TGTGCCATCAGTGAAGGCCTGACAGCTAACTATGGCTACACCTTC
>TRBV4-2|TRBJ1-1|-|-
CASSYGQRGTEAFF
TGTGCCAGCAGCTACGGACAGAGGGGCACTGAAGCTTTCTTT
>TRBV15|TRBJ2-6|-|-
CATSRELSGANVLTF
TGTGCCACCAGCAGAGAACTCTCTGGGGCCAACGTCCTGACTTTC
>TRBV7-2|TRBJ2-1|TRBD2|-
CASSPPSGGTLYNEQFF
TGTGCCAGCAGCCCTCCCAGCGGGGGGACCCTATACAATGAGCAGTTCTTC
>TRBV7-2|TRBJ1-1|-|-
CASSFGRTEAFF
TGTGCCAGCAGCTTTGGGAGGACTGAAGCTTTCTTT
>TRBV28|TRBJ2-3|-|-
CASSFGYGDTDTQYF
TGTGCCAGCAGTTTCGGTTACGGAGACACAGATACGCAGTATTTT
>TRBV24-1|TRBJ1-2|-|-
CATSVTGNNYGYTF
TGTGCCACCAGTGTTACAGGGAATAACTATGGCTACACCTTC
>TRBV6-1|TRBJ1-5|-|-
CASSEDLTGQPQHF
TGTGCCAGCAGTGAAGACCTAACGGGACAGCCCCAGCATTTT
>TRBV10-3|TRBJ2-1|TRBD1|-
CATEGQGVRNEQFF
TGTGCCACTGAGGGACAGGGAGTGCGCAATGAGCAGTTCTTC
>TRBV28|TRBJ1-1|-|-
CASSPDDLNTEAFF
TGTGCCAGCAGCCCAGACGACTTGAACACTGAAGCTTTCTTT
>TRBV9|TRBJ1-4|TRBD1|-
CASSCHRGPNNEKLFF
TGTGCCAGCAGCTGCCACAGGGGGCCCAATAATGAAAAACTGTTTTTT
>TRBV28|TRBJ1-2|-|-
CASSFNRAGYGYTF
TGTGCCAGCAGTTTCAACAGGGCTGGCTATGGCTACACCTTC
>TRBV2|TRBJ2-7|TRBD2|-
CASTPGGEPSYEQYF
TGTGCCAGCACCCCCGGGGGGGAACCATCCTACGAGCAGTACTTC
>TRBV10-1|TRBJ2-7|TRBD2|-
CASRTRSYYLGLAYEQYF
TGCGCCAGCAGGACTAGGAGCTACTACCTTGGACTAGCCTACGAGCAGTACTTC
>TRBV7-6|TRBJ2-1|TRBD2|once
CASSPLAGSSYNEQFF
TGTGCCAGCAGCCCCCTAGCGGGAAGCTCCTACAATGAGCAGTTCTTC
>TRBV28|TRBJ1-3|TRBD1|-
CASSARGQGGNTIYF
TGTGCCAGCAGTGCACGAGGACAGGGGGGAAACACCATATATTTT
>TRBV9|TRBJ2-2|-|-
CASRATDSTGELFF
TGTGCCAGCAGAGCAACGGACAGCACCGGGGAGCTGTTTTTT
>TRBV7-9|TRBJ2-5|TRBD2|-
CASSPSGAKETQYF
TGTGCCAGCAGCCCTAGCGGGGCGAAAGAGACCCAGTACTTC
>TRBV11-3|TRBJ1-1|-|-
CASAWGGLEAFF
TGTGCCAGCGCCTGGGGAGGGTTGGAAGCTTTCTTT
>TRBV6-2/TRBV6-3|TRBJ1-2|-|-
CASSPSRGNYGYTF
TGTGCCAGCAGTCCCTCAAGGGGGAACTATGGCTACACCTTC
>TRBV19|TRBJ2-3|TRBD2|-
CASSGGLAGAPSTDTQYF
TGTGCCAGTAGTGGGGGACTAGCGGGAGCTCCGAGTACAGATACGCAGTATTTT
>TRBV5-1|TRBJ2-2|TRBD2|-
CASKGGSSNGELFF
TGCGCCAGCAAGGGCGGGAGTAGTAACGGGGAGCTGTTTTTT
>TRBV20-1|TRBJ1-4|-|-
CSASGQRNEKLFF
TGCAGTGCTAGTGGACAGCGTAATGAAAAACTGTTTTTT
>TRBV19|TRBJ2-5|TRBD2|-
CASSIGTSGLQETQYF
TGTGCCAGTAGTATAGGGACTAGCGGATTACAAGAGACCCAGTACTTC
>TRBV25-1|TRBJ2-3|TRBD1|-
CATQTGSGTDTQYF
TGTGCCACCCAGACAGGGTCGGGCACAGATACGCAGTATTTT
>TRBV9|TRBJ1-1|TRBD1|-
CASSVGAGGQYTEAFF
TGTGCCAGCAGCGTAGGGGCAGGGGGCCAATACACTGAAGCTTTCTTT
>TRBV7-9|TRBJ1-1|-|-
CASSLGGLRDTEAFF
TGTGCCAGCAGCTTAGGAGGACTGAGAGACACTGAAGCTTTCTTT
>TRBV12-3/TRBV12-4|TRBJ1-5|TRBD1|-
CASTNRGQPQHF
TGTGCCAGCACCAACAGGGGGCAGCCCCAGCATTTT
>TRBV28|TRBJ1-3|-|-
CASSLGRGNTIYF
TGTGCCAGCAGTTTGGGCCGTGGAAACACCATATATTTT
>TRBV14|TRBJ1-2|TRBD1|-
CASSYGQGGNGYTF
TGTGCCAGCAGCTACGGACAGGGAGGTAACGGCTACACCTTC
>TRBV15|TRBJ2-7|-|-
CATSSARLAPYEQYF
TGTGCCACCAGCAGTGCCCGGCTAGCTCCCTACGAGCAGTACTTC
>TRBV28|TRBJ2-7|TRBD2|-
CASSIAGVEQYF
TGTGCCAGCAGTATAGCGGGAGTCGAGCAGTACTTC
>TRBV30|TRBJ1-2|TRBD1|-
CAWMSGTAPYGYTF
TGTGCCTGGATGTCTGGGACAGCTCCCTATGGCTACACCTTC
>TRBV12-3/TRBV12-4|TRBJ1-2|-|-
CASSPTGHYGYTF
TGTGCCAGCAGCCCGACAGGACACTATGGCTACACCTTC
>TRBV9|TRBJ2-3|-|-
CASSVTTSDTQYF
TGTGCCAGCAGCGTAACCACATCAGATACGCAGTATTTT